A few counts support the clone carrying this T cell receptor delta chain. Its antigen is still unknown. The germline gives CDR1 TSWWSYY, CDR2 QGS. V was cut by 2 bases and J by 1 base, with 17 bases left in between. CDR3 length: 17 amino acids. The record originates from a study of human gamma delta and Vdelta1 T cells. Regarding the study as a whole: Acute myeloid leukemia was reportedly broadly targeted by polyclonal Delta One T cells.

TCRdb applied CATT to the PCR reads for clone calling. The table has about 6,400 delta-chain clones, around two fifths seen once. The V and J genes are TRDV1 and TRDJ1, with a tentative D call TRDD2 (6 bases). This receptor was obtained from a human donor in good health. The sequencing sample was made of Vdelta1 gamma-delta T cells from blood grown in culture (DOT cells). In nucleotides, the CDR3 is TGTGCTCTTGGGGAATTCCTAATAATGGGGAGCACCGATAAACTCATCTTT. Translated: CALGEFLIMGSTDKLIF.